This passage covers 28 T cell receptor beta chains from one sample sequenced in a study of CD8+ T cells in alopecia areata. Extracted RNA was reverse transcribed, and the resulting cDNA served as sequencing template. Clones were sequenced by immunoSEQ multiplex PCR, and TCRdb holds only the in-frame ones, with some missing. This sample has 90,000 to 120,000 clones, with roughly 89% found just once. Treatment: oral pan-JAK inhibitor, 5-10 mg twice daily. Sample: CD8+ T cells sorted from blood, taken at week 24, from a patient treated with tofacitinib. Every receptor here comes from a human donor with alopecia areata.

The chain employs TRBV4-2 and TRBJ2-5, with TRBD2 identical over 9 bases. The germline gives CDR1 LGHNA, CDR2 YNFKEQ. The V gene end was trimmed by 5 bases and the J gene end by 5 bases; junction bases not matched to a gene: 12. This CDR3 has 16 residues. The CDR3 here is CASSFRGGGARETQYF. The CDR3 DNA reads TGTGCCAGCAGCTTCCGAGGCGGGGGGGCCAGGGAGACCCAGTACTTC.

The V call is TRBV7-9, the J call TRBJ2-5; 7 bases agree with TRBD1. Germline lookup yields CDR1 SEHNR and CDR2 FQNEAQ (reference sequence). The CDR3 runs to 17 residues. J was trimmed by 0 bases and V by 1 base; bases with no gene match: 8. As DNA, the CDR3 is TGTGCCAGCAGCTTAGAAGCCCTAGGGACAGACCAAGAGACCCAGTACTTC. It yields the protein CASSLEALGTDQETQYF.

V usage is TRBV5-1 and J usage is TRBJ2-3; TRBD2 matches 7 bases. From germline, CDR1 is SGHRS and CDR2 YFSETQ. This CDR3 spans 15 amino acids. The junction had 11 bases not matched to a gene; V was cut back by 6 bases and J by 4 bases. The CDR3 nucleotides are TGCGCCAGCACCGTACGCGGCGGGGGTCCAGATACGCAGTATTTT. It yields the protein CASTVRGGGPDTQYF.

The J gene is TRBJ2-7, the V gene TRBV5-1; D may be TRBD1 (7 bases). The CDR3 has 15 amino acids. Germline V gene data show CDR1 as SGHRS and CDR2 as YFSETQ. The germline V and J ends were trimmed by 0 bases and 7 bases, with 17 bases remaining between them. The CDR3 loop reads CASSLETGPTREQYF. Written as DNA, the CDR3 is TGCGCCAGCAGCTTGGAGACAGGGCCGACTAGGGAGCAGTACTTC.

The J gene is TRBJ2-7, the V gene TRBV4-2; the match to TRBD1 covers 10 bases. With V trimmed by 0 bases and J by 4 bases, 9 bases remained unmatched. The CDR3 covers 17 residues. Germline V gives CDR1 LGHNA, CDR2 YNFKEQ. In nucleotides, the CDR3 is TGTGCCAGCAGCCAAGACTCCCGGACAGGGGGTATGTACGAGCAGTACTTC. Protein: CASSQDSRTGGMYEQYF.

The CDR3 DNA reads as TGCGCCAGCAGCTTGACAGGGGGCGCGATCAACGAGCAGTACTTC. Protein product: CASSLTGGAINEQYF. This chain links TRBV5-1 with TRBJ2-7, with 9 bases lining up with TRBD1. Germline CDR1 SGHRS, CDR2 YFSETQ. CDR3 length equals 15 residues. V lost 1 base to trimming and J lost 5 bases; unmatched junction nucleotides: 7.

The rearrangement uses TRBV9 and TRBJ2-7; 12 positions match TRBD1. The CDR3 sequence is 15 residues long. After removal of 4 bases from V and 5 bases from J, the junction contained 7 bases not matched to a gene. CDR1 SGDLS and CDR2 YYNGEE come from the germline V gene. The CDR3 bases are TGTGCCAGCAGCTTGACCGGGACAGGGGGCGACGAGCAGTACTTC. Translated, it gives CASSLTGTGGDEQYF.

Written as DNA, the CDR3 is TGCGCCAGCAGCGCTCCCCCTAGCGGGGGGGCAAATGAGCAGTTCTTC. Protein: CASSAPPSGGANEQFF. The rearrangement uses TRBV5-1 and TRBJ2-1, with 12 positions matching TRBD2. CDR1 and CDR2 from the germline V gene are SGHRS and YFSETQ. The CDR3 runs to 16 residues. V was pared by 4 bases and J by 7 bases, with 9 bases of the junction left unmatched.

The V call is TRBV5-6, the J call TRBJ2-7, with D uncertain. This CDR3 contains 12 residues. Germline V CDR1 and CDR2: SGHDT, YYEEEE. Trimming took 0 bases from V and 2 from J, leaving 3 bases between them. The CDR3 DNA sequence: TGTGCCAGCAGCTTGGACACCTACGAGCAGTACTTC. Its translation is CASSLDTYEQYF.

The chain combines TRBV7-2 with TRBJ2-5; possible D gene TRBD1, 5 bases. The length of the CDR3 is 14 residues. The germline V gene has CDR1 SGHTA and CDR2 FQGNSA. The V end lost 4 bases, the J end lost 0 bases, and 9 bases lay between the germline ends. The CDR3, as DNA: TGTGCCAGCAGCTGGGCAGGGTACCAAGAGACCCAGTACTTC. Translating gives CASSWAGYQETQYF. Combining the CDR3 with reference TRBV7-2 and TRBJ2-5 gives the whole variable domain GAGVSQSPSNKVTEKGKDVELRCDPISGHTALYWYRQSLGQGLEFLIYFQGNSAPDKSGLPSDRFSAERTGGSVSTLTIQRTQQEDSAVYLCASSWAGYQETQYFGPGTRLLVL.

With respect to this clone: Relative to the germline gene, one junction end is altered; a read error may explain this. The rearrangement joins TRBV2 to TRBJ1-2; TRBD1 is a possible D gene (5 bases). CDR1 and CDR2 (germline): SNHLY, FYNNEI. This CDR3 has 12 amino acids. The CDR3, as DNA: TGTGCCCGCAGGTGGGGGACCTATGGCTACACCTTC. Its protein is CARRWGTYGYTF.

The chain has TRBV6-5 and TRBJ2-3, with 7 bases identical to TRBD1. The CDR3 loop spans 14 amino acids. V was clipped by 8 bases and J by 1 base; unmatched bases: 6. In germline, CDR1 is MNHEY, CDR2 SVGAGI. Here the CDR3 DNA reads TGTGCCAGCTACCAAGGGGGCGGCACAGATACGCAGTATTTT. The encoded protein is CASYQGGGTDTQYF.

This rearrangement joins TRBV5-1 to TRBJ2-6; D uncertain. Trimming stripped 2 bases from V and 2 bases from J, with 17 bases between. Germline CDR1 reads SGHRS; CDR2 reads YFSETQ. This CDR3 comprises 18 residues. CDR3 amino acids: CASSFGEESETGANVLTF. Written as DNA, the CDR3 is TGCGCCAGCAGCTTCGGCGAGGAGTCAGAGACTGGGGCCAACGTCCTGACTTTC.

This CDR3 is CSVAGTPSTDTQYF. The CDR3, as DNA: TGCAGCGTCGCCGGGACACCTAGCACAGATACGCAGTATTTT. The genes are TRBV29-1 and TRBJ2-3; D perhaps matches TRBD1 (6 bases). CDR1 SQVTM and CDR2 ANQGSEA come from the germline V gene. The germline V and J ends were trimmed by 6 bases and 0 bases, with 13 bases remaining between them. This CDR3 region has 14 residues.

The chain couples TRBV7-9 to TRBJ2-7; 10 bases agree with TRBD1. V was pared by 5 bases and J by 2 bases, with 6 bases of the junction left unmatched. The CDR3 consists of 15 residues. The germline V gene encodes CDR1 SEHNR and CDR2 FQNEAQ (reference sequence). The CDR3 nucleotides read TGTGCCAGCAGCCCGACAGGGGGCATCACCTACGAGCAGTACTTC. This gives the protein CASSPTGGITYEQYF.

The rearrangement links TRBV2 to TRBJ2-1; unclear D gene. V was shortened by 1 base and J by 10 bases, with 11 bases between the two germline ends. The germline CDR1 and CDR2 sequences are SNHLY and FYNNEI. CDR3 length equals 13 residues. The CDR3 nucleotides are TGTGCCAGCAGTGAAGGGCTGGGGAACGAGCAGTTCTTC. Encoded protein: CASSEGLGNEQFF. The whole variable domain, filled in from reference TRBV2 and TRBJ2-1, reads EPEVTQTPSHQVTQMGQEVILRCVPISNHLYFYWYRQILGQKVEFLVSFYNNEISEKSEIFDDQFSVERPDGSNFTLKIRSTKLEDSAMYFCASSEGLGNEQFFGPGTRLTVL.

This clone was seen just once. The rearrangement links TRBV18 to TRBJ2-3; weak D call: TRBD2 (5 bases). Looked up from germline, CDR1 is KGHSH and CDR2 is LQKENI. The CDR3 extends over 14 amino acids. Between the trimmed V and J ends, which lost 2 bases and 6 bases, there was a span of 12 bases. This CDR3 reads CASSPKKRGDTQYF. The CDR3 DNA reads TGTGCCAGCTCACCAAAGAAAAGAGGGGATACGCAGTATTTT.

This chain uses TRBV7-9 with TRBJ2-1; D is possibly TRBD2 (5 bases). CDR1 and CDR2 from the germline V gene are SEHNR and FQNEAQ (reference sequence). Deletions cut 4 bases from V and 10 bases from J, with 23 bases between. The CDR3 length is 16 residues. As DNA, the CDR3 is TGTGCCAGCAGCTACAATCTCCTCGGGCCCCGAGGGGAGCAGTTCTTC. Encoded protein: CASSYNLLGPRGEQFF. Full variable domain (remainder filled in from reference TRBV7-9 and TRBJ2-1): DTGVSQNPRHKITKRGQNVTFRCDPISEHNRLYWYRQTLGQGPEFLTYFQNEAQLEKSRLLSDRFSAERPKGSFSTLEIQRTEQGDSAMYLCASSYNLLGPRGEQFFGPGTRLTVL.

The chain carries TRBV4-1 and TRBJ2-5, with 12 bases fitting TRBD1. This CDR3 comprises 16 residues. The germline V gene has CDR1 MGHRA and CDR2 YSYEKL. J gave up 4 bases and V 3 bases, and 6 bases lay outside the gene matches. The CDR3 spells CASSHTGQGAGETQYF. The DNA of the CDR3 is TGCGCCAGCAGCCACACGGGACAGGGGGCGGGAGAGACCCAGTACTTC.

The chain is built from TRBV2 and TRBJ1-5; D gene uncertain. CDR3 length: 15 residues. Germline V gene sequence: CDR1 SNHLY, CDR2 FYNNEI. V lost 7 bases and J lost 0, with 13 bases in between. CDR3 sequence: CASTSDYYSNQPQHF. In nucleotides, the CDR3 is TGTGCCAGCACCTCGGACTATTATAGCAATCAGCCCCAGCATTTT.

V usage is TRBV20-1 and J usage is TRBJ1-2, with D possibly being TRBD1 (5 bases). The germline V gene has CDR1 DFQATT and CDR2 SNEGSKA (reference sequence). V was shortened by 5 bases and J by 9 bases, with 13 bases between the two germline ends. The CDR3 consists of 11 residues. This CDR3 is CSADSFHSYTF. The CDR3 DNA sequence: TGCAGTGCTGACAGCTTTCACAGCTACACCTTC.

This rearrangement joins TRBV7-8 to TRBJ1-3, with D hard to call. The CDR3 length is 15 residues. The germline V and J ends were trimmed by 5 bases and 0 bases, with 11 bases remaining between them. Per germline, CDR1 SGHVS and CDR2 FQNEAQ. In nucleotides, the CDR3 is TGTGCCAGCAGCCCCGGTACGGGCTCTGGAAACACCATATATTTT. Protein product: CASSPGTGSGNTIYF. The full variable domain, rest sourced from reference TRBV7-8 and TRBJ1-3, is GAGVSQSPRYKVAKRGQDVALRCDPISGHVSLFWYQQALGQGPEFLTYFQNEAQLDKSGLPSDRFFAERPEGSVSTLKIQRTQQEDSAVYLCASSPGTGSGNTIYFGEGSWLTVV.

This rearrangement joins TRBV5-1 to TRBJ1-3; D uncertain. Deletions cut 3 bases from V and 4 bases from J, with 11 bases between. This CDR3 contains 14 residues. Per the germline V gene, CDR1 is SGHRS and CDR2 is YFSETQ. Here the CDR3 reads CASSSEDAGNTIYF. In DNA form, the CDR3 reads TGCGCCAGCAGCTCCGAGGACGCGGGAAACACCATATATTTT.

A note on this clone: At one end, the junction sequence differs from germline, possibly due to a read error. The chain carries TRBV7-7 and TRBJ2-5, with 13 positions matching TRBD2. Germline-derived CDR1 and CDR2 are SSHAT and FNYEAQ (reference sequence). The CDR3 runs to 15 residues. CDR3 sequence (DNA): TGTGCTAGCAGCGCCCGACTAGCGGGGGGAGAGACCCAGTACTTC. This translates into CASSARLAGGETQYF.

This clone showed up just once. V gene TRBV7-2 combines with J gene TRBJ1-1; no clear D gene. The CDR3 is 12 amino acids. CDR1 SGHTA and CDR2 FQGNSA come from the germline V gene. V shed 4 bases and J shed 8 bases, with 11 bases lying between them. Here the CDR3 reads CASSWTSREAFF. In DNA form, the CDR3 reads TGTGCCAGCAGCTGGACCTCCCGGGAAGCTTTCTTT.

This chain connects TRBV7-9 to TRBJ1-2; D gene ambiguous. The germline V and J ends were trimmed by 5 bases and 10 bases, with 14 bases remaining between them. Germline CDR1 SEHNR, CDR2 FQNEAQ (reference sequence). The CDR3 runs to 12 residues. CDR3 sequence reads: CASSRDRENYTF. DNA for the CDR3: TGTGCCAGCAGCAGAGACCGGGAAAACTACACCTTC.

CDR3 in amino acids: CSVGGLAGVHEQYF. The CDR3 coding sequence is TGCAGCGTTGGAGGACTAGCGGGGGTCCACGAGCAGTACTTC. The J gene is TRBJ2-7, the V gene TRBV29-1, with TRBD2 matching 13 bases. The germline V gene encodes CDR1 SQVTM and CDR2 ANQGSEA. The V and J ends lost 4 bases and 5 bases, in that order; junction bases with no gene match: 5. The CDR3 spans 14 residues.

The chain couples TRBV27 to TRBJ2-1; TRBD2 might be the D (5 bases). The CDR3 totals 13 residues. Germline CDR1 reads MNHEY; CDR2 reads SMNVEV (reference sequence). Trimming took 4 bases from V and 4 from J, leaving 8 bases between them. The chain's CDR3 is CASSSGMYNEQFF. CDR3 nucleotide sequence: TGTGCCAGCAGTTCCGGGATGTACAATGAGCAGTTCTTC.